This T cell receptor (beta chain) is from a study of patients and donors after allogeneic stem cell transplantation. A few counts support this clonotype. TCRdb called the RT-PCR reads again in MiXCR, with one record for every CDR3 protein. The sample contains about a million distinct CDR3 sequences, over 15% of which appear only once. Germline V gene data show CDR1 as MDHEN and CDR2 as SYDVKM. The CDR3 extends over 16 amino acids. V lost 5 bases and J lost 0, with 17 bases in between. The source is a human donor who was either an allogeneic HSCT recipient or a stem cell or donor lymphocyte infusion donor (not recorded which). It is not recorded whose cells these are; they may come from a transplant donor. The rearrangement joins TRBV28 to TRBJ2-7; weak D call: TRBD1 (6 bases). Source material: blood, either unsorted or a sorted T cell fraction (not recorded which). The CDR3 sequence: CASSPTRWTVSYEQYF. DNA for the CDR3: TGTGCCAGCAGTCCCACTCGCTGGACAGTCTCCTACGAGCAGTACTTC.